This T cell receptor (beta chain) is from a study of early T cells in non-severe SARS-CoV-2 infection. Study summary: Unsorted whole blood bulk RNA was sequenced, with unpaired chains.

The ends lost 5 bases at V and 4 bases at J; junction bases unmatched: 4. The CDR3 covers 13 residues. One entry per CDR3 protein, called by TCRdb with MiXCR from the 5' RACE reads. The table lists approximately 62,000 distinct CDR3 sequences, 12% of them singletons. Broader study findings: VDJdb matching skewed toward anti-spike CD8 responses, missing private and CD4 specificities.

This clonotype was observed a handful of times. Its antigen is still unknown. The source of this sequence is an adult who was a healthcare worker with PCR-confirmed SARS-CoV-2 infection or an uninfected control (not recorded which). Sample: whole blood. The V gene is TRBV12-3 or TRBV12-4, the J gene TRBJ1-1; 7 positions agree with TRBD1. Here the CDR3 reads CASSLTGLTEAFF. CDR3 DNA: TGTGCCAGCAGTCTGACAGGGCTCACTGAAGCTTTCTTT.